One sample yielded the 16 T cell receptor beta chains listed below, sequenced in a study of T cells in Graves' hyperthyroidism and ophthalmopathy. TCR beta CDR3 region amplification was performed from RNA transcripts. The study used the HTBI primer set for a first-round RT-PCR of the TCR CDR3. Each CDR3 protein is one row after TCRdb ran MiXCR on the multiplex PCR reads. The top ten clones hold around 5.4% of a sample with some 600,000 distinct CDR3 sequences, about 15% of them seen once. The sample consisted of blood. These receptors came from a woman in her twenties or thirties with Graves' hyperthyroidism that later progressed to Graves' ophthalmopathy.

This clonotype appeared many times. The V and J genes are TRBV6-1 and TRBJ1-2; D ambiguous. Germline V gene sequence: CDR1 MNHNS, CDR2 SASEGT. Trimming stripped 1 base from V and 1 base from J, with 4 bases between. The CDR3 extends over 13 amino acids. CDR3 sequence (DNA): TGTGCCAGCAGTGAAGGGGTTAACTATGGCTACACCTTC. Translating it yields CASSEGVNYGYTF.

This clonotype showed up many times. This chain uses TRBV5-1 with TRBJ2-7, with D unclear. The CDR3 runs to 13 residues. Germline V CDR1 and CDR2: SGHRS, YFSETQ. The V end was cut by 4 bases, the J end by 4 bases, with 12 bases between. The CDR3 is CASSPDQVYEQYF. DNA of the CDR3: TGCGCCAGCAGCCCGGACCAGGTTTACGAGCAGTACTTC.

This clonotype was seen at least ten times. This chain connects TRBV30 to TRBJ2-2; D gene ambiguous. V lost 3 bases, J lost 0 bases, and 8 bases lay in between. CDR1 GTSNPN and CDR2 SVGIG come from the germline V gene (reference sequence). This CDR3 has 14 amino acids. The CDR3 reads CAWRKNANTGELFF. The CDR3, as DNA: TGTGCCTGGAGGAAGAACGCGAACACCGGGGAGCTGTTTTTT.

This clonotype has ten or more counts. The V call is TRBV2, the J call TRBJ1-2; D not certain. Germline lookup yields CDR1 SNHLY and CDR2 FYNNEI. The CDR3 contains 12 residues. The V end lost 9 bases, the J end lost 3 bases, and 11 bases lay between the germline ends. The CDR3 nucleotides read TGTGCCAGTCAAGTCGAATACTATGGCTACACCTTC. Translating it yields CASQVEYYGYTF.

Only a few counts were recorded for this clonotype. The chain links TRBV7-9 to TRBJ2-1; no firm D call. Per the germline V gene, CDR1 is SEHNR and CDR2 is FQNEAQ (reference sequence). The CDR3 runs to 14 residues. Trimming stripped 5 bases from V and 2 bases from J, with 10 bases between. CDR3 bases: TGTGCCAGCAGCCCCCGCCAGCCCTACAATGAGCAGTTCTTC. Its protein is CASSPRQPYNEQFF.

Many counts were recorded for this clonotype. In nucleotides, the CDR3 is TGTGCCAGCAGCTCGACTAGCGGGGTATTCACAGATACGCAGTATTTT. It translates to CASSSTSGVFTDTQYF. V gene TRBV13 combines with J gene TRBJ2-3; 11 nucleotides match TRBD2. Germline V gene data show CDR1 as PRHDT and CDR2 as FYEKMQ (reference sequence). J lost 2 bases, V lost 4 bases, and 5 bases had no gene match. The CDR3 consists of 16 residues.

In its sample, this clonotype was seen many times. V and J are TRBV19 and TRBJ1-2; 7 bases are shared with TRBD1. V lost 9 bases to trimming and J lost 3 bases; unmatched junction nucleotides: 13. The V gene's germline CDR1 is LNHDA and CDR2 SQIVND (reference sequence). The CDR3 contains 15 residues. DNA of the CDR3: TGTGCCAGCCTTTCTCAACCCGACAGGGACTATGGCTACACCTTC. The encoded protein is CASLSQPDRDYGYTF.

This clonotype has just a few counts. This sequence joins TRBV24-1 and TRBJ2-6, with unresolved D. CDR3 length: 16 amino acids. Germline values: CDR1 KGHDR, CDR2 SFDVKD. V gave up 2 bases and J gave up 1 base, with 8 bases separating them. The CDR3: CATSDSRISGANVLTF. In nucleotides, the CDR3 is TGTGCCACCAGTGATTCCCGTATATCTGGGGCCAACGTCCTGACTTTC.

This clonotype was seen at least ten times. The chain combines TRBV5-1 with TRBJ2-1; 9 bases map to TRBD2. V trimming: 4 bases; J trimming: 3 bases; junction bases outside the gene matches: 8. The germline CDR1 and CDR2 sequences are SGHRS and YFSETQ. CDR3 length: 16 amino acids. The CDR3 spells CASSAGGRGVYNEQFF. CDR3 in DNA: TGCGCCAGCAGCGCCGGCGGGAGGGGGGTCTACAATGAGCAGTTCTTC.

The table lists this clonotype with many counts. V usage is TRBV30 and J usage is TRBJ1-1, with D uncertain. Trimming took 2 bases from V and 0 from J, leaving 13 bases between them. The CDR3 sequence is 15 residues long. The germline V gene has CDR1 GTSNPN and CDR2 SVGIG (reference sequence). The CDR3 protein is CAWSPTTLLNTEAFF. DNA of the CDR3: TGTGCCTGGAGTCCGACCACCCTTTTGAACACTGAAGCTTTCTTT.

This clonotype appeared a single time. The chain joins TRBV9 to TRBJ1-1; TRBD1 agrees at 8 bases. The CDR3 is made up of 16 amino acids. Looked up from germline, CDR1 is SGDLS and CDR2 is YYNGEE. J gave up 6 bases and V 5 bases, and 15 bases lay outside the gene matches. The DNA of the CDR3 is TGTGCCAGCAGGACATTAGGAGCAGGGGGCGGGTCTGAAGCTTTCTTT. Translating it yields CASRTLGAGGGSEAFF.

This clonotype was recorded at least ten times. The chain recombines TRBV7-8 with TRBJ1-1; tentatively, D is TRBD1 (6 bases). This CDR3 contains 13 residues. Germline loops: CDR1 SGHVS, CDR2 FQNEAQ. V was cut by 5 bases and J by 7 bases, with 14 bases left in between. For the CDR3, the DNA is TGTGCCAGCAGCCCAGGGGTAGGGAATGAAGCTTTCTTT. This gives the protein CASSPGVGNEAFF.

This clonotype was found many times. The genes are TRBV19 and TRBJ2-7; no clear D gene. The V and J ends lost 6 bases and 2 bases respectively, with 14 bases between them. The CDR3 is 14 amino acids. CDR1 is LNHDA and CDR2 is SQIVND in the germline V gene (reference sequence). The CDR3 coding sequence is TGTGCCAGTAGCAATACTGACGGACCCTACGAGCAGTACTTC. Amino acids: CASSNTDGPYEQYF.

This clonotype was recorded many times. The genes are TRBV18 and TRBJ2-3, with TRBD2 matching over 7 bases. The junction had 9 bases not matched to a gene; V was cut back by 0 bases and J by 3 bases. Germline V lookup: CDR1 KGHSH, CDR2 LQKENI. The CDR3 has 17 amino acids. CDR3 sequence: CASSPPASGGGTDTQYF. CDR3 in DNA: TGTGCCAGCTCACCACCGGCTAGCGGAGGCGGGACAGATACGCAGTATTTT.

This clonotype came up many times. The chain joins TRBV12-3 or TRBV12-4 to TRBJ1-5; D is uncertain. This CDR3 region has 15 residues. The V end was cut by 0 bases, the J end by 5 bases, with 11 bases between. The CDR3 loop is CASSLAAGFDQPQHF. CDR3 nucleotides: TGTGCCAGCAGTTTAGCAGCTGGCTTCGATCAGCCCCAGCATTTT.

The sample holds many counts of this clonotype. The genes are TRBV20-1 and TRBJ2-7, with TRBD1 as a possible D gene (6 bases). Deletions cut 2 bases from V and 5 bases from J, with 7 bases between. Germline CDR1 is DFQATT and CDR2 is SNEGSKA (reference sequence). The CDR3 contains 11 residues. CDR3 sequence: CSARQGNEQYF. CDR3 in DNA: TGCAGTGCTAGACAGGGGAACGAGCAGTACTTC.